This T cell receptor beta chain appears in the sequencing data of a study of blood T cells in healthy people across ages. Study-level findings and limits: When one million T cells were used, diversity estimates were thought to be underestimates. Older age went with lower TCR beta diversity per million T cells, in a roughly linear way.

Then a second PCR, running about 7 to 11 cycles, was carried out with a sample-barcoded 5' primer and a J-beta primer mix. From the 5' RACE reads, TCRdb called clonotypes with MiXCR, one entry per CDR3 protein. This sample has more than 900,000 distinct CDR3 sequences, with 29% found just once. This clonotype appeared many times. The antigen is undetermined. V was trimmed by 2 bases and J by 4 bases, leaving 11 bases between them. Per the germline V gene, CDR1 is SQVTM and CDR2 is ANQGSEA. The CDR3 is 13 amino acids. This sample also belongs to another study, concerning T cells of mothers and their children.

Sequenced: blood. This clonotype originated in a middle-aged woman in good health. This rearrangement joins TRBV29-1 to TRBJ2-5, with D tentatively TRBD1 or TRBD2 (6 bases each). The CDR3 region is CSVERGALETQYF. The CDR3 region has the DNA TGCAGCGTTGAAAGGGGGGCCCTAGAGACCCAGTACTTC.